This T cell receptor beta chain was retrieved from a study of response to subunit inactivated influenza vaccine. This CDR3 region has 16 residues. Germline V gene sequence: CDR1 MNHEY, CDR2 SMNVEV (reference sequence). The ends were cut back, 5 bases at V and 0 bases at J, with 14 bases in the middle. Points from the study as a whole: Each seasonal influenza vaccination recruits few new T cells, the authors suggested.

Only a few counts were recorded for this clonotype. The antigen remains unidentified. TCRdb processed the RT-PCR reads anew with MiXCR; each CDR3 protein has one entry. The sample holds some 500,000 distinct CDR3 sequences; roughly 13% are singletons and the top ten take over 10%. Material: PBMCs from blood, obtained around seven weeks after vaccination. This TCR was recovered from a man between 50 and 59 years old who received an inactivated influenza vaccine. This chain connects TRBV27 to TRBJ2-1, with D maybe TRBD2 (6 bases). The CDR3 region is CASSTWEDPSYNEQFF. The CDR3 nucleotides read TGTGCCAGCAGTACGTGGGAGGACCCCTCCTACAATGAGCAGTTCTTC.